The 20 T cell receptor beta chains in this list originate from one sample, sequenced in a study of T cells in narcolepsy. The method was immunoSEQ multiplex PCR; TCRdb's version includes in-frame clones alone and lacks a portion of them. The sample contains tens of thousands of clones, 75% to 90% of which appear only once. Sequencing input: CD45RA- memory CD4+ T cells from PBMCs. The receptors here all came from a human donor with narcolepsy.

The table lists this clone with a few counts. CDR3 in amino acids: CASSLLGGTYEQYF. The CDR3 bases are TGCGCCAGCAGCCTACTGGGGGGCACCTACGAGCAGTACTTC. The chain combines TRBV5-1 with TRBJ2-7; either TRBD1 or TRBD2 may fit D (6 bases each). The germline gives CDR1 SGHRS, CDR2 YFSETQ. The CDR3 sequence is 14 residues long. With 4 bases removed from V and 2 bases from J, the gap between germline ends came to 13 bases.

This chain connects TRBV5-1 to TRBJ2-7; D may be TRBD1 (5 bases). Germline values: CDR1 SGHRS, CDR2 YFSETQ. There are 15 residues in the CDR3. Trimming removed 0 bases from V and 7 bases from J, with 17 bases in between. Written as DNA, the CDR3 is TGCGCCAGCAGCTTGGCCATAGGGGCAGGGCGTGAGCAGTACTTC. Its protein product is CASSLAIGAGREQYF.

This clone was counted a single time. The rearrangement links TRBV7-8 to TRBJ2-5; TRBD2 matches 11 bases. The trim removed 1 base at V and 1 base at J, leaving 2 bases unmatched. The germline CDR1 and CDR2 sequences are SGHVS and FQNEAQ. CDR3 length: 16 amino acids. The CDR3: CASSLGTSGGQETQYF. The CDR3 DNA sequence: TGTGCCAGCAGCTTAGGAACTAGCGGGGGCCAAGAGACCCAGTACTTC.

The rearrangement joins TRBV2 to TRBJ1-5, with D unresolved. The CDR3 is 13 residues long. In germline, CDR1 is SNHLY, CDR2 FYNNEI. Trimming removed 3 bases at V and 9 bases at J, with 12 bases between. For the CDR3, the DNA is TGTGCCAGCAGTGAGTCGCTCGCTGCGCCCCAGCATTTT. Its translation is CASSESLAAPQHF. Full variable domain (missing parts from reference TRBV2 and TRBJ1-5): EPEVTQTPSHQVTQMGQEVILRCVPISNHLYFYWYRQILGQKVEFLVSFYNNEISEKSEIFDDQFSVERPDGSNFTLKIRSTKLEDSAMYFCASSESLAAPQHFGDGTRLSIL.

This clone was observed a few times. V and J are TRBV7-2 and TRBJ1-4, with 9 nucleotides matching TRBD1. With 4 bases clipped from V and 5 bases from J, the junction kept 8 bases outside the gene matches. This CDR3 has 16 residues. Germline V lookup: CDR1 SGHTA, CDR2 FQGNSA. CDR3 sequence reads: CASSWSTGTGNEKLFF. The CDR3 region has the DNA TGTGCCAGCAGCTGGTCAACCGGGACAGGGAATGAAAAACTGTTTTTT.

The chain uses TRBV5-6 and TRBJ2-5; no clear D gene. The germline V gene has CDR1 SGHDT and CDR2 YYEEEE. This CDR3 is built from 11 residues. Trimming shortened V by 8 bases and J by 3 bases, and 8 bases separated the two germline ends. The CDR3 sequence is CASSREETQYF. CDR3 DNA sequence: TGTGCCAGTAGCCGAGAAGAGACCCAGTACTTC.

This chain joins TRBV6-1 and TRBJ1-1; D ambiguous. This CDR3 is 14 amino acids long. From germline, CDR1 is MNHNS and CDR2 SASEGT. V lost 0 bases and J lost 6, with 11 bases in between. The CDR3 bases are TGTGCCAGCAGTGAAGCATGGGGTGCGCCTGAAGCTTTCTTT. Translated, it gives CASSEAWGAPEAFF.

This sequence joins TRBV14 and TRBJ1-4; D gene uncertain. The CDR3 loop spans 13 amino acids. V was clipped by 4 bases and J by 5 bases, with 8 bases between them. The V gene's germline CDR1 is SGHDN and CDR2 FVKESK. The CDR3 protein is CASSRSRNEKLFF. In DNA, the CDR3 is TGTGCCAGCAGCCGCAGCCGAAATGAAAAACTGTTTTTT.

This clone has more than one count but fewer than ten. The chain has TRBV19 and TRBJ2-3; D remains ambiguous. Trimming pared 4 bases from V and 3 bases from J, leaving 11 bases between. The CDR3 is 14 residues long. Germline assignment: CDR1 LNHDA and CDR2 SQIVND (reference sequence). The CDR3 sequence is CASSSLEQTDTQYF. The CDR3 DNA follows: TGTGCCAGTAGTAGCCTAGAGCAAACAGATACGCAGTATTTT. The complete variable domain, with remaining parts taken from reference TRBV19 and TRBJ2-3, reads DGGITQSPKYLFRKEGQNVTLSCEQNLNHDAMYWYRQDPGQGLRLIYYSQIVNDFQKGDIAEGYSVSREKKESFPLTVTSAQKNPTAFYLCASSSLEQTDTQYFGPGTRLTVL.

The V call is TRBV27, the J call TRBJ1-6, with 8 bases matching TRBD1. After removal of 5 bases from V and 10 bases from J, the junction contained 7 bases not matched to a gene. This CDR3 contains 14 residues. Germline V gene lookup returns CDR1 MNHEY and CDR2 SMNVEV (reference sequence). CDR3 protein: CASSPGQGGSPLHF. In DNA form, the CDR3 reads TGTGCCAGCAGTCCTGGACAGGGTGGATCACCCCTCCACTTT.

The chain joins TRBV18 to TRBJ2-7; D possibly corresponds to TRBD2 (5 bases). The V gene lost 0 bases and the J gene lost 3 bases, with 12 bases spanning the gap. CDR3 length: 15 amino acids. The V gene's germline CDR1 is KGHSH and CDR2 LQKENI. Here the CDR3 DNA reads TGTGCCAGCTCACCACCGTCGGGAACCCACTACGAGCAGTACTTC. Encoded protein: CASSPPSGTHYEQYF.

The chain carries TRBV5-5 and TRBJ2-3; 9 bases align to TRBD2. Per germline, CDR1 SGHKS and CDR2 YYEKEE (reference sequence). There are 16 residues in the CDR3. Trimming cost V 4 bases and J 3 bases; bases outside gene matches: 9. CDR3 region: CASSAGTSWVTDTQYF. CDR3 coding DNA: TGTGCCAGCAGCGCCGGGACTAGCTGGGTAACAGATACGCAGTATTTT.

The chain is built from TRBV7-2 and TRBJ2-2; D unresolved. Germline V gene data show CDR1 as SGHTA and CDR2 as FQGNSA. V was pared by 3 bases and J by 7 bases, with 12 bases between. The CDR3 covers 14 residues. The CDR3 loop is CASSFGEIGGELFF. The DNA for the CDR3 is TGTGCCAGCAGCTTTGGAGAGATCGGCGGGGAGCTGTTTTTT.

V usage is TRBV10-2 and J usage is TRBJ2-5; D not certain. Germline assignment: CDR1 WSHSY and CDR2 SAAADI. Trimming took off 4 bases at V and 5 bases at J, with 5 bases between the two ends. This CDR3 has 11 residues. CDR3 DNA: TGCGCCAGCAGTGTGGGGGAGACCCAGTACTTC. Its protein product is CASSVGETQYF.

V usage is TRBV5-5 and J usage is TRBJ1-1, with 9 bases that match TRBD1. Trimming at V came to 4 bases and at J to 4 bases, leaving 5 bases not matched to a gene. This CDR3 has 14 amino acids. Germline CDR1 reads SGHKS; CDR2 reads YYEKEE (reference sequence). The CDR3 loop is CASSNRDRATEAFF. Here the CDR3 DNA reads TGTGCCAGCAGCAACCGGGACAGGGCCACTGAAGCTTTCTTT. The full variable domain, with the rest looked up from reference TRBV5-5 and TRBJ1-1, is DAGVTQSPTHLIKTRGQQVTLRCSPISGHKSVSWYQQVLGQGPQFIFQYYEKEERGRGNFPDRFSARQFPNYSSELNVNALLLGDSALYLCASSNRDRATEAFFGQGTRLTVV.

The V call is TRBV7-2, the J call TRBJ2-3, with D unresolved. Deletions cut 4 bases from V and 7 bases from J, with 9 bases between. The CDR3 contains 12 residues. Germline V gene sequence: CDR1 SGHTA, CDR2 FQGNSA. CDR3 DNA: TGTGCCAGCAGCTCCCTAGTGCATACGCAGTATTTT. Its protein product is CASSSLVHTQYF.

This clone was seen only once. This chain joins TRBV19 and TRBJ2-5; the match to TRBD1 covers 8 bases. The germline V gene has CDR1 LNHDA and CDR2 SQIVND (reference sequence). This CDR3 is 14 amino acids long. V was pared by 5 bases and J by 4 bases, with 6 bases of the junction left unmatched. Here the CDR3 reads CASSQAQGGETQYF. The CDR3 DNA reads as TGTGCCAGTAGTCAGGCACAGGGGGGAGAGACCCAGTACTTC.

V usage is TRBV5-1 and J usage is TRBJ2-3; weak D call: TRBD1 (6 bases). The V gene's germline CDR1 is SGHRS and CDR2 YFSETQ. Trimming pared 4 bases from V and 2 bases from J, leaving 11 bases between. CDR3 length equals 14 residues. CDR3 loop: CASSPGQSTDTQYF. CDR3 coding DNA: TGCGCCAGCAGCCCTGGACAGTCCACAGATACGCAGTATTTT.

The V and J genes are TRBV19 and TRBJ2-6; D may be TRBD1 (6 bases). The CDR3 consists of 17 residues. Per the germline V gene, CDR1 is LNHDA and CDR2 is SQIVND (reference sequence). The V end lost 3 bases, the J end lost 1 base, and 13 bases lay between the germline ends. CDR3 sequence reads: CASSMYRVRSGANVLTF. CDR3 DNA sequence: TGTGCCAGTAGTATGTACAGGGTTAGGTCTGGGGCCAACGTCCTGACTTTC.

The rearrangement uses TRBV11-2 and TRBJ2-7, with 7 bases matching TRBD1. The germline gives CDR1 SGHAT, CDR2 FQNNGV. The trim removed 1 base at V and 7 bases at J, leaving 7 bases unmatched. The CDR3 runs to 14 residues. CDR3 sequence reads: CASSLGGQPGEQYF. The CDR3 nucleotides are TGTGCCAGCAGCTTAGGGGGACAGCCGGGAGAGCAGTACTTC.